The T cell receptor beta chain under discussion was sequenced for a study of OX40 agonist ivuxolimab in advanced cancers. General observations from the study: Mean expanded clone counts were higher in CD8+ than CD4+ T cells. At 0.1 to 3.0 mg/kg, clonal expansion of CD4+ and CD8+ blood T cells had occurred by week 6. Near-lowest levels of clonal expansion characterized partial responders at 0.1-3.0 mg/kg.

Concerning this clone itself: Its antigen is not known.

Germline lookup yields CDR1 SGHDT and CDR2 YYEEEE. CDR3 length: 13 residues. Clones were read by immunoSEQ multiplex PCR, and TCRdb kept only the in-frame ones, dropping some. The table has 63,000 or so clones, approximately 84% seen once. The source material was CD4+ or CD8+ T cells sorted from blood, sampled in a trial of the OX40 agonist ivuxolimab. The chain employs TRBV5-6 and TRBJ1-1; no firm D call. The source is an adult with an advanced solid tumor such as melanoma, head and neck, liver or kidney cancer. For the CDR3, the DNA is TGTGCGACATCTGGCGGACTGAACACTGAAGCTTTCTTT. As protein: CATSGGLNTEAFF.